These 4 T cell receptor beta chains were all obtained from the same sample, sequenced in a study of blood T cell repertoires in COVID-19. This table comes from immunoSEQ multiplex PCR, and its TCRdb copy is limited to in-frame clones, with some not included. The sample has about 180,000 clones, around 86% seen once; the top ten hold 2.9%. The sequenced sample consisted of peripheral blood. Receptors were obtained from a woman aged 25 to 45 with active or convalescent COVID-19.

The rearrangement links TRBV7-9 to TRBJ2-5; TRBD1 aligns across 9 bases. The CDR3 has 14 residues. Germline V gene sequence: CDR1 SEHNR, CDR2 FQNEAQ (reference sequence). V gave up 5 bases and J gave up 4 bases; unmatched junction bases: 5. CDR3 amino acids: CASSPRTGVETQYF. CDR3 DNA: TGTGCCAGCAGCCCGAGGACAGGGGTAGAGACCCAGTACTTC.

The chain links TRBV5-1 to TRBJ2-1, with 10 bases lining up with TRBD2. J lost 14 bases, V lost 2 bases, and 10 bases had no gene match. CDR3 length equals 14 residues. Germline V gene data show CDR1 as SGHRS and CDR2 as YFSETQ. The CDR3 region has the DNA TGCGCCAGCAGCTTAGTCCTAGCGGGGGAAGAGGAGTTCTTC. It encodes CASSLVLAGEEEFF.

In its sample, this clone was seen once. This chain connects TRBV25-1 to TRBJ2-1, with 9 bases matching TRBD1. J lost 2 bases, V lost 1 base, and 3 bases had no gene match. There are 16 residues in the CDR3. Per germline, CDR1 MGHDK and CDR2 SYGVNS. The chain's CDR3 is CASSESGTGTYNEQFF. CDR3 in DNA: TGTGCCAGCAGTGAATCCGGGACAGGGACCTACAATGAGCAGTTCTTC.

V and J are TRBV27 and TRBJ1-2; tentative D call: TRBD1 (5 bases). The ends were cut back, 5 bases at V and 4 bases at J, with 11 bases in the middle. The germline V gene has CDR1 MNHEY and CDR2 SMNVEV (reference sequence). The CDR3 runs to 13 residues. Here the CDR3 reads CASSTRQRYGYTF. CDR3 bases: TGTGCCAGCAGTACTCGACAGCGCTATGGCTACACCTTC.